In its sample, the clone carrying this T cell receptor beta chain was seen once. Its target is unknown. The data belong to a study of cytotoxic CD8 clonotypes in ibrutinib-treated CLL. For the study at large: Partial response occurred in roughly 25 patients and complete response in 2; at median about 70 months, about 14 remained remitted and approximately 12 progressed. Samples yielded averages of roughly 250,000 productive templates and some 94,000 productive rearrangements.

Deep sequencing aimed at 1 in 200,000 to 1 in 1 million T cells' resolution. Generated by immunoSEQ multiplex PCR, the TCRdb table keeps only in-frame clones and is missing some. The sample holds approximately 84,000 clones, 70% to 80% seen once. General observations from the study: Whereas clonality rose at ibrutinib response, it declined toward baseline at progression.

The CDR3 is 14 residues long. Germline V gene lookup returns CDR1 SGHTA and CDR2 FQGNSA. V was clipped by 1 base and J by 3 bases, with 10 bases between them. The receptor was derived from a human donor with chronic lymphocytic leukemia. Sample: PBMCs, taken after 12 months of ibrutinib treatment. The rearrangement links TRBV7-2 to TRBJ2-7; possibly TRBD1 for D (5 bases). CDR3 DNA sequence: TGTGCCAGCAGCTTAGGAAGGCAGGGCTACGAGCAGTACTTC. This gives the protein CASSLGRQGYEQYF.